This T cell receptor (beta chain) was captured in a study of radiation and T cells in renal cell carcinoma. The sample's time point: blood 4 weeks post-SBRT, at nephrectomy. Treatment defined: 15 Gy SBRT to primary tumor, nephrectomy 4 weeks later. From germline, CDR1 is LNHDA and CDR2 SQIVND (reference sequence). This CDR3 spans 12 amino acids. Deletions cut 3 bases from V and 6 bases from J, with 8 bases between. Note on this clone: Its antigen remains unknown.

This table comes from immunoSEQ multiplex PCR, and its TCRdb copy is limited to in-frame clones, with some not included. The sample yields tens of thousands of clones, around four fifths seen once. Study-wide points: From baseline, blood top tumor clonotypes peaked at 2 weeks post-radiation.

The chain employs TRBV19 and TRBJ1-2; D remains unclear. The source material was blood, sampled from a patient whose treatment included radiotherapy and nephrectomy. The TCR sequence derives from a woman aged 55 to 70 with renal cell carcinoma. The DNA of the CDR3 is TGTGCCAGTAGTATCCTCGACAATGGCTACACCTTC. It encodes CASSILDNGYTF.